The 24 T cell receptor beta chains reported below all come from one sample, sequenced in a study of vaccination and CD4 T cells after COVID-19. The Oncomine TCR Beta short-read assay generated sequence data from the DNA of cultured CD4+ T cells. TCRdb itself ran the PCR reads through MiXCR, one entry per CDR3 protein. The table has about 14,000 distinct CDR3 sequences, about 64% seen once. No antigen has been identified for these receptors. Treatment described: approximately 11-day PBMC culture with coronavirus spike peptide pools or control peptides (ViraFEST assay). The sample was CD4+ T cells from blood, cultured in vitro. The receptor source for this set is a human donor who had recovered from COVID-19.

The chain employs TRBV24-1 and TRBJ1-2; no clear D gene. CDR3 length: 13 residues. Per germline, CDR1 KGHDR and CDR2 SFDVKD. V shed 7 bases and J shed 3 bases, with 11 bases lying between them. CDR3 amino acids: CATRFPGDYGYTF. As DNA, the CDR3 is TGTGCCACCAGGTTCCCCGGTGACTATGGCTACACCTTC.

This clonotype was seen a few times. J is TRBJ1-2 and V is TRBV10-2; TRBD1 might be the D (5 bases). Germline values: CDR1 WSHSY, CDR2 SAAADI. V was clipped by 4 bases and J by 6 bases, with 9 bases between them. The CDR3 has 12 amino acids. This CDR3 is CASSVGDDGYTF. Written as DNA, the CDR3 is TGCGCCAGCAGTGTTGGGGACGATGGCTACACCTTC.

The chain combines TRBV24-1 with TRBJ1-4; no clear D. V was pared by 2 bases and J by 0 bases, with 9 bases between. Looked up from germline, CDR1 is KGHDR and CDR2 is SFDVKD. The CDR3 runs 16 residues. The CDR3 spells CATSDSDGSTNEKLFF. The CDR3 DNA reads TGTGCCACCAGTGATTCGGACGGATCAACTAATGAAAAACTGTTTTTT.

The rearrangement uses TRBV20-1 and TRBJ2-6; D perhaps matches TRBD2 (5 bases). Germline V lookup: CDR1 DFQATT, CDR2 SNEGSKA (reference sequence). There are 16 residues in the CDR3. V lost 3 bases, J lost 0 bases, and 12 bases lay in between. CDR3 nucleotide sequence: TGCAGTGCTAGTGAGGGCAGCCCCTCTGGGGCCAACGTCCTGACTTTC. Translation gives CSASEGSPSGANVLTF.

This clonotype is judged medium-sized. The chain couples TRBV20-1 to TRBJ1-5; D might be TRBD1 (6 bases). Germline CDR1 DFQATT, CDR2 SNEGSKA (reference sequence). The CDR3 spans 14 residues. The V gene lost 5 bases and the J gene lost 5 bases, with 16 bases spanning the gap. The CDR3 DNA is TGCAGTGCTGATGACGGGACACGATATCAGCCCCAGCATTTT. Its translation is CSADDGTRYQPQHF.

CDR3 sequence (DNA): TGTGCCAGCAGCTCACCGGGACACATCTACGAGCAGTACTTC. The encoded protein is CASSSPGHIYEQYF. This rearrangement joins TRBV7-9 to TRBJ2-7, with D perhaps matching TRBD1 (6 bases). Germline V gene data show CDR1 as SEHNR and CDR2 as FQNEAQ (reference sequence). This CDR3 is 14 amino acids long. V was trimmed by 4 bases and J by 3 bases, leaving 13 bases between them.

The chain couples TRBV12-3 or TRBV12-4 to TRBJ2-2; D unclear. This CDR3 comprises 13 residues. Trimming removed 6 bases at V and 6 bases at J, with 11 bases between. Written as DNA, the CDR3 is TGTGCCAGCAGCAATCAAGTACCCGGGGAGCTGTTTTTT. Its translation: CASSNQVPGELFF.

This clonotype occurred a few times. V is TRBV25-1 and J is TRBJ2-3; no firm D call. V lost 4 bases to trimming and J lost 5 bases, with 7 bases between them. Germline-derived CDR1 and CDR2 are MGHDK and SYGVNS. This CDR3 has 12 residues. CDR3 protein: CASSAVVDTQYF. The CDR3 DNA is TGTGCCAGCAGTGCAGTAGTAGATACGCAGTATTTT. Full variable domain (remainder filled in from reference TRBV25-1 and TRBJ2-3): EADIYQTPRYLVIGTGKKITLECSQTMGHDKMYWYQQDPGMELHLIHYSYGVNSTEKGDLSSESTVSRIRTEHFPLTLESARPSHTSQYLCASSAVVDTQYFGPGTRLTVL.

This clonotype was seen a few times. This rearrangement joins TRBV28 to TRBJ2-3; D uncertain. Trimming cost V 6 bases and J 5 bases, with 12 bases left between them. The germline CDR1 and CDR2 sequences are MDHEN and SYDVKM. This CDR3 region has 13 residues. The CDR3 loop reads CASSLGPLDTQYF. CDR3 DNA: TGTGCCAGCAGCCTCGGCCCTTTAGATACGCAGTATTTT.

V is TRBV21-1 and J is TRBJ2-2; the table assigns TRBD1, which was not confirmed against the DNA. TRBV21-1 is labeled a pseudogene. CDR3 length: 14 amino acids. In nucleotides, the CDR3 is TGTGCCAGCATCCGGGACAGGGGTGACGGGGAGCTGTTTTTT. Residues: CASIRDRGDGELFF.

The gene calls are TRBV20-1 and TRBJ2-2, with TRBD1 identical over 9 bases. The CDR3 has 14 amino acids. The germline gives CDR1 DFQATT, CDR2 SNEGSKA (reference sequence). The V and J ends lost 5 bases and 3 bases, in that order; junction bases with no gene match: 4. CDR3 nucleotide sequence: TGCAGTGCTCAACAGGGGGCCTACACCGGGGAGCTGTTTTTT. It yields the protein CSAQQGAYTGELFF.

The CDR3 nucleotides read TGTGCCAGCAGTGGGGCAGGGGGCGGAATTGAGTACTTC. Protein: CASSGAGGGIEYF. This chain links TRBV2 with TRBJ2-7; 8 nucleotides match TRBD1. Per the germline V gene, CDR1 is SNHLY and CDR2 is FYNNEI. V shed 4 bases and J 11 bases; nucleotides not matched to a gene: 10. CDR3 size: 13 residues.

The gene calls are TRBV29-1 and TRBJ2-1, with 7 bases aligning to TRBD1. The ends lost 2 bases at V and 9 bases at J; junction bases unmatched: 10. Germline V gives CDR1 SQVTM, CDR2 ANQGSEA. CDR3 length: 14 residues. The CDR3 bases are TGCAGCGTTGAAAAAGGGGGCGTAGGTGGTGAGCAGTTCTTC. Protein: CSVEKGGVGGEQFF.

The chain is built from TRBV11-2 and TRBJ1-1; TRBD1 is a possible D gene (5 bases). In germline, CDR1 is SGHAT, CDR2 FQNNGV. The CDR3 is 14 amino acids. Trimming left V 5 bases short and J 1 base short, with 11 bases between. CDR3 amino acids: CASSNQGWNTEAFF. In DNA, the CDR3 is TGTGCCAGCAGCAACCAGGGCTGGAACACTGAAGCTTTCTTT.

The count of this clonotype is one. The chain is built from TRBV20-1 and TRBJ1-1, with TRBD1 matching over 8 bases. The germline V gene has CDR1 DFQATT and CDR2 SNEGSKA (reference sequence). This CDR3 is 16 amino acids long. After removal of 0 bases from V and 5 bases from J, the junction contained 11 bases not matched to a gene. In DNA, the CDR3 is TGCAGTGCTAGAGATCCACGTGGACAGGGAGGAACTGAAGCTTTCTTT. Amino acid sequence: CSARDPRGQGGTEAFF.

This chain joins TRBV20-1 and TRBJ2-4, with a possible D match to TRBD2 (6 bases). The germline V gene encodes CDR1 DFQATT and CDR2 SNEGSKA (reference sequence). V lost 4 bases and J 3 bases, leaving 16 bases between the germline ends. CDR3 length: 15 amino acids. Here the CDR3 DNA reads TGCAGTGCTACGGAGGGGACCACCTACAAAAACATTCAGTACTTC. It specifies CSATEGTTYKNIQYF.

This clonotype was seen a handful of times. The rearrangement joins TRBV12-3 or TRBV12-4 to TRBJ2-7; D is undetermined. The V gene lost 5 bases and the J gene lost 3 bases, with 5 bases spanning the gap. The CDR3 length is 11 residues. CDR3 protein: CASSPNYEQYF. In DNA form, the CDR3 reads TGTGCCAGCAGTCCCAACTACGAGCAGTACTTC.

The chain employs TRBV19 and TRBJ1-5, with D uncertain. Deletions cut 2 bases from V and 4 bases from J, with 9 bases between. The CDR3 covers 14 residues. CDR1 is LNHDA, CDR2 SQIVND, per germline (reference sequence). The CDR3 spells CASSIPGVNQPQHF. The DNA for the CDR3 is TGTGCCAGTAGTATACCCGGGGTTAATCAGCCCCAGCATTTT.

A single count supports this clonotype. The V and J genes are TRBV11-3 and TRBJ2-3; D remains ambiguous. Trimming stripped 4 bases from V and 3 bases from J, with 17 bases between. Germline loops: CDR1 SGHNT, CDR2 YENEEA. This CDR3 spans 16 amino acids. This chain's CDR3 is CASSSSPLGLTDTQYF. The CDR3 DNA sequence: TGTGCCAGCAGCTCCTCTCCCCTGGGGTTAACAGATACGCAGTATTTT. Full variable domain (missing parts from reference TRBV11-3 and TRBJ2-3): EAGVVQSPRYKIIEKKQPVAFWCNPISGHNTLYWYLQNLGQGPELLIRYENEEAVDDSQLPKDRFSAERLKGVDSTLKIQPAELGDSAVYLCASSSSPLGLTDTQYFGPGTRLTVL.

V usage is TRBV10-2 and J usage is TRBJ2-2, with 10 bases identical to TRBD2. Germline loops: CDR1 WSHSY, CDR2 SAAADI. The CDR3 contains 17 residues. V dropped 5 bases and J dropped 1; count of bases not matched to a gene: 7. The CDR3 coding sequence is TGCGCCAGCAGTCCCGGGCGGACTAGCGGGAACACCGGGGAGCTGTTTTTT. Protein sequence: CASSPGRTSGNTGELFF.

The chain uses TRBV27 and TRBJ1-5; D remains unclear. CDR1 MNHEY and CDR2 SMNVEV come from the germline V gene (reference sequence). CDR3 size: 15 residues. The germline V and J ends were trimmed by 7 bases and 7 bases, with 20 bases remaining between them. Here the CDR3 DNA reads TGTGCCAGCAAGTACACCGGTGAAGGAAGGCAGCCCCAGCATTTT. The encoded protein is CASKYTGEGRQPQHF.

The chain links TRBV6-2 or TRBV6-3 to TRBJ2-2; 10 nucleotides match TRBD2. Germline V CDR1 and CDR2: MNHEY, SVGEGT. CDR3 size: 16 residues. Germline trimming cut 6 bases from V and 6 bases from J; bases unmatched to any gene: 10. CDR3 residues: CASRVSSGRGPGELFF. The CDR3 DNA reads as TGTGCCAGCAGGGTTTCGAGCGGGAGGGGACCCGGGGAGCTGTTTTTT.

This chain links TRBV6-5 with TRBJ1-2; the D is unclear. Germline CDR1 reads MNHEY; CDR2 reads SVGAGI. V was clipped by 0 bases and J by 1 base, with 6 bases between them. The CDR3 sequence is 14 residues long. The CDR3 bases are TGTGCCAGCAGTTACTCCCAGTTTAACTATGGCTACACCTTC. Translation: CASSYSQFNYGYTF.

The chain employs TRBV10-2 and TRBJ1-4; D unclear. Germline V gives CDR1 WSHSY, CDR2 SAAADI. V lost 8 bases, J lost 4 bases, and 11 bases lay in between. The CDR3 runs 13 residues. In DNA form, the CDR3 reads TGCGCCAGCTCTTCCTCCCTTAATGAAAAACTGTTTTTT. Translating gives CASSSSLNEKLFF.